Described below is a single TCR beta chain sequence and its context. The sample originates from a study of human T cells and chemical hapten exposure. Background on the study: TCR yield per sample varied, mainly due to pooled library volumes.

MiXCR was run by TCRdb on the RACE reads, yielding one entry per CDR3 protein. The table includes 55,000 to 80,000 distinct CDR3 sequences, about 10% detected once. The V gene lost 3 bases and the J gene lost 7 bases, with 20 bases spanning the gap. The CDR3 length is 15 residues. Germline V lookup: CDR1 SGDLS, CDR2 YYNGEE. The time point here: patch test 3, about 24 weeks after DPC sensitization. Treatment described: therapeutic diphenylcyclopropenone sensitization with weekly scalp DPC. Sequences were derived from whole blood, sampled in connection with sensitization to the hapten diphenylcyclopropenone (DPC). The V and J genes are TRBV9 and TRBJ2-7; the D call may be TRBD1 or TRBD2 (6 bases each). The TCR comes from a woman in her twenties or thirties with alopecia areata. Some clones in this sample may be carry-over from other donors' samples. CDR3: CASSAGQRIGGEQYF. Here the CDR3 DNA reads TGTGCCAGCAGCGCCGGACAGCGGATAGGAGGGGAGCAGTACTTC. Full variable domain (outside the CDR3, taken from reference TRBV9 and TRBJ2-7): DSGVTQTPKHLITATGQRVTLRCSPRSGDLSVYWYQQSLDQGLQFLIQYYNGEERAKGNILERFSAQQFPDLHSELNLSSLELGDSALYFCASSAGQRIGGEQYFGPGTRLTVT.